This entry lists 21 T cell receptor beta chains sequenced from one sample in a study of cytomegalovirus exposure and HLA in healthy donors. PCR was performed using 60 Vbeta and 13 Jbeta primers. Produced via immunoSEQ multiplex PCR; TCRdb's table is partial and in-frame only. The profile shows fewer than 120,000 clones, about 86% of them singletons. Sequencing was performed on PBMCs. These receptors were collected from a man aged 35-49 years in good health and CMV-seronegative.

This rearrangement joins TRBV6-1 to TRBJ1-6, with D perhaps matching TRBD1 (5 bases). CDR1 and CDR2 (germline): MNHNS, SASEGT. Trimming removed 1 base at V and 7 bases at J, with 8 bases between. This CDR3 has 14 amino acids. The CDR3 nucleotides are TGTGCCAGCAGTGAAGTGGGGGGAAATTCACCCCTCCACTTT. Translated, it gives CASSEVGGNSPLHF.

The V gene is TRBV28, the J gene TRBJ1-2; weak D call: TRBD1 (5 bases). Germline values: CDR1 MDHEN, CDR2 SYDVKM. The CDR3 covers 13 residues. V lost 7 bases and J 4 bases, leaving 13 bases between the germline ends. CDR3 sequence: CASNPRDSYGYTF. The CDR3 nucleotides are TGTGCCAGCAACCCCAGGGATTCCTATGGCTACACCTTC.

The chain is built from TRBV2 and TRBJ1-5; tentative D call: TRBD1 (5 bases). Between the trimmed V and J ends, which lost 4 bases and 4 bases, there was a span of 11 bases. CDR1 and CDR2 (germline): SNHLY, FYNNEI. This CDR3 is built from 14 residues. The CDR3, as DNA: TGTGCCAGCAGTGGTGGGGCAGCGAATCAGCCCCAGCATTTT. Amino acids: CASSGGAANQPQHF.

The V call is TRBV7-2, the J call TRBJ1-3; D ambiguous. This CDR3 has 14 residues. CDR1 is SGHTA and CDR2 is FQGNSA in the germline V gene. V lost 4 bases to trimming and J lost 0 bases, with 7 bases between them. CDR3 residues: CASSSTYSGNTIYF. CDR3 bases: TGTGCCAGCAGCTCCACTTACTCTGGAAACACCATATATTTT.

The CDR3 loop is CASSFTTGKAFF. CDR3 DNA sequence: TGTGCCAGCAGTTTCACGACAGGAAAAGCTTTCTTT. V is TRBV28 and J is TRBJ1-1, with D maybe TRBD1 (6 bases). CDR1 is MDHEN, CDR2 SYDVKM, per germline. This CDR3 region has 12 residues. V dropped 3 bases and J dropped 9 bases, with 11 bases sitting between them.

The chain couples TRBV5-1 to TRBJ2-7, with 7 bases matching TRBD2. V dropped 4 bases and J dropped 2; count of bases not matched to a gene: 9. Germline values: CDR1 SGHRS, CDR2 YFSETQ. CDR3 length equals 15 residues. In DNA form, the CDR3 reads TGCGCCAGCAGCCCACGGGCTAGCGGCACCTACGAGCAGTACTTC. Its protein is CASSPRASGTYEQYF.

This clone was observed a single time. The chain carries TRBV29-1 and TRBJ2-7, with D perhaps TRBD2 (6 bases). From germline, CDR1 is SQVTM and CDR2 ANQGSEA. This CDR3 region has 14 residues. V dropped 7 bases and J dropped 1 base, with 17 bases sitting between them. As DNA, the CDR3 is TGCAGCGCTAGACACGGCGGGAAATCCTACGAGCAGTACTTC. Translated: CSARHGGKSYEQYF.

The V and J genes are TRBV2 and TRBJ1-6, with 10 nucleotides matching TRBD1. The junction had 8 bases not matched to a gene; V was cut back by 6 bases and J by 6 bases. The germline V gene has CDR1 SNHLY and CDR2 FYNNEI. The CDR3 sequence is 16 residues long. CDR3 sequence reads: CASSRDRGKVNSPLHF. The CDR3 DNA reads TGTGCCAGCAGCCGGGACAGGGGCAAAGTTAATTCACCCCTCCACTTT.

The rearrangement links TRBV7-3 to TRBJ2-7; 8 bases map to TRBD1. The CDR3 runs to 14 residues. Germline lookup yields CDR1 SGHTA and CDR2 FQGTGA. V trimming: 4 bases; J trimming: 6 bases; junction bases outside the gene matches: 8. The CDR3 protein is CASSSSGTGGEQYF. DNA of the CDR3: TGTGCCAGCAGCTCCTCCGGGACAGGAGGCGAGCAGTACTTC. The variable domain in full, completed from reference TRBV7-3 and TRBJ2-7, reads GAGVSQTPSNKVTEKGKYVELRCDPISGHTALYWYRQSLGQGPEFLIYFQGTGAADDSGLPNDRFFAVRPEGSVSTLKIQRTERGDSAVYLCASSSSGTGGEQYFGPGTRLTVT.

The rearrangement joins TRBV28 to TRBJ2-7, with 11 bases fitting TRBD1. V shed 0 bases, J shed 2 bases, and the junction held 6 bases outside the gene matches. This CDR3 contains 17 residues. Per the germline V gene, CDR1 is MDHEN and CDR2 is SYDVKM. CDR3 sequence reads: CASSLWAGTGGTYEQYF. CDR3 nucleotide sequence: TGTGCCAGCAGTTTATGGGCCGGGACAGGGGGAACCTACGAGCAGTACTTC.

V and J are TRBV4-1 and TRBJ1-4; 8 bases match TRBD1. CDR3 length: 14 amino acids. V was pared by 1 base and J by 10 bases, with 5 bases of the junction left unmatched. Germline CDR1 MGHRA, CDR2 YSYEKL. The CDR3: CASSQGTGGVKLFF. For the CDR3, the DNA is TGCGCCAGCAGCCAAGGAACAGGGGGGGTAAAACTGTTTTTT.

The chain is built from TRBV7-9 and TRBJ1-1, with D possibly TRBD1 on 5 matching bases. The V end was cut by 1 base, the J end by 1 base, with 13 bases between. Looked up from germline, CDR1 is SEHNR and CDR2 is FQNEAQ (reference sequence). The length of the CDR3 is 16 residues. For the CDR3, the DNA is TGTGCCAGCAGCTTAGTGGGGGGTGGGGGGAACACTGAAGCTTTCTTT. This encodes CASSLVGGGGNTEAFF.

The V call is TRBV9, the J call TRBJ2-1; the match to TRBD2 covers 10 bases. Germline V gene sequence: CDR1 SGDLS, CDR2 YYNGEE. Trimming cost V 0 bases and J 7 bases; bases outside gene matches: 4. CDR3 length equals 15 residues. DNA for the CDR3: TGTGCCAGCAGCGTAGTGAGCGGGGGGGCGAATGAGCAGTTCTTC. It specifies CASSVVSGGANEQFF.

This clone has only one observation. The V and J genes are TRBV30 and TRBJ1-5, with D possibly being TRBD1 (5 bases). Germline CDR1 reads GTSNPN; CDR2 reads SVGIG (reference sequence). V lost 7 bases, J lost 5 bases, and 15 bases lay in between. There are 13 residues in the CDR3. This CDR3 is CASTSGPDQPQHF. The CDR3 bases are TGTGCCTCCACCTCAGGGCCCGATCAGCCCCAGCATTTT.

V and J are TRBV6-5 and TRBJ1-5; the D is unclear. V shed 6 bases and J shed 5 bases, with 14 bases lying between them. The CDR3 runs 14 residues. In germline, CDR1 is MNHEY, CDR2 SVGAGI. This CDR3 is CASSPVGADQPQHF. CDR3 bases: TGTGCCAGCAGCCCGGTGGGCGCCGATCAGCCCCAGCATTTT.

CDR3 bases: TGTGCCAGCAGTGAAAGAGCGGCCTCCGTCTCCTACGAGCAGTACTTC. Encoded protein: CASSERAASVSYEQYF. This rearrangement joins TRBV6-1 to TRBJ2-7, with a tentative D call TRBD2 (5 bases). This CDR3 is built from 16 residues. CDR1 is MNHNS and CDR2 is SASEGT in the germline V gene. With 2 bases removed from V and 0 bases from J, the gap between germline ends came to 14 bases.

The gene calls are TRBV5-6 and TRBJ2-1; 11 nucleotides agree with TRBD1. The V gene end was trimmed by 1 base and the J gene end by 6 bases; junction bases not matched to a gene: 9. The CDR3 has 17 amino acids. CDR1 is SGHDT, CDR2 YYEEEE, per germline. The CDR3 spells CASSLLGQGVRGNEQFF. The DNA of the CDR3 is TGTGCCAGCAGCTTGTTGGGACAGGGGGTTCGCGGCAATGAGCAGTTCTTC.

V is TRBV13 and J is TRBJ1-2, with 8 bases matching TRBD1. From germline, CDR1 is PRHDT and CDR2 FYEKMQ (reference sequence). V was clipped by 5 bases and J by 8 bases; unmatched bases: 7. The CDR3 totals 13 residues. The CDR3 reads CASSRTGGKGYTF. Here the CDR3 DNA reads TGTGCCAGCAGCCGTACAGGGGGTAAGGGCTACACCTTC.

This clone has only one observation. J is TRBJ1-5 and V is TRBV5-1, with TRBD1 matching over 8 bases. The CDR3 length is 17 residues. J was trimmed by 0 bases and V by 4 bases; bases with no gene match: 9. Per germline, CDR1 SGHRS and CDR2 YFSETQ. CDR3 sequence: CASSPGQESNSNQPQHF. The CDR3 DNA reads as TGCGCCAGCAGCCCGGGACAGGAATCCAATAGCAATCAGCCCCAGCATTTT.

V gene TRBV5-1 combines with J gene TRBJ2-2; D might be TRBD1 (7 bases). The CDR3 runs to 17 residues. Germline loops: CDR1 SGHRS, CDR2 YFSETQ. V shed 3 bases and J shed 2 bases, with 17 bases lying between them. In nucleotides, the CDR3 is TGCGCCAGCAGCTCAGGGGGGCTGGCTGTTAACACCGGGGAGCTGTTTTTT. Its protein product is CASSSGGLAVNTGELFF.

The rearrangement links TRBV5-4 to TRBJ2-5, with TRBD2 matching 9 bases. The length of the CDR3 is 16 residues. J lost 5 bases, V lost 0 bases, and 8 bases had no gene match. CDR1 is SGHNT, CDR2 YYREEE, per germline (reference sequence). The CDR3 DNA reads as TGTGCCAGCAGCTTGGCGAAGGCTAGCGGGGCGGAGACCCAGTACTTC. Its protein is CASSLAKASGAETQYF.